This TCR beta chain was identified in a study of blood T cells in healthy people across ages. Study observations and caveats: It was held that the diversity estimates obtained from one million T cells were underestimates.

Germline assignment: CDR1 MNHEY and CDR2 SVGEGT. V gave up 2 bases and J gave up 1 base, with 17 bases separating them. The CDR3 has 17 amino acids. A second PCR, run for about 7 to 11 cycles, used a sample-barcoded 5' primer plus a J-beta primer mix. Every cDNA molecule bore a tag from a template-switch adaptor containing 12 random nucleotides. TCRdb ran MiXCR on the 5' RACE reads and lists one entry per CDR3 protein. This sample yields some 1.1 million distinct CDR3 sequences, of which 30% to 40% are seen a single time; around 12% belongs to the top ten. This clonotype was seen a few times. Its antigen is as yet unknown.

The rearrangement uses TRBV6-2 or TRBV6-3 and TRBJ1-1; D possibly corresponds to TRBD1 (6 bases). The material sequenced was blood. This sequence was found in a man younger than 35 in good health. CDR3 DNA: TGTGCCAGCAGTTACCGACAGGCCCCGGATGGGAACACTGAAGCTTTCTTT. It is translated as CASSYRQAPDGNTEAFF.